The clone carrying this T cell receptor beta chain was detected many times. These data originate in a study of CD8+CD57+ T cells in acquired aplastic anemia. V shed 10 bases, J shed 4 bases, and the junction held 12 bases outside the gene matches. The CDR3 has 17 amino acids. Germline assignment: CDR1 SNHLY and CDR2 FYNNEI. Genomic DNA templated the TCR beta VDJ and CDR3 profiling. MiXCR was run by TCRdb on the reads, yielding one entry per CDR3 protein. The data contain approximately 130,000 distinct CDR3 sequences, less than 45% of them seen just once; the ten biggest clones take up over 6.5%. The clonotype was recovered from a human donor in good health, serving as a control. The chain carries TRBV2 and TRBJ2-3; TRBD2 matches 15 bases. The sample taken for sequencing was sorted CD4+, CD8+, or CD8+CD57+ T cells (not recorded which) from PBMCs. CDR3 coding DNA: TGTGCCATTGGACTAGCGGGAGGGCCAAATCTGCCAGATACGCAGTATTTT. Protein sequence: CAIGLAGGPNLPDTQYF.